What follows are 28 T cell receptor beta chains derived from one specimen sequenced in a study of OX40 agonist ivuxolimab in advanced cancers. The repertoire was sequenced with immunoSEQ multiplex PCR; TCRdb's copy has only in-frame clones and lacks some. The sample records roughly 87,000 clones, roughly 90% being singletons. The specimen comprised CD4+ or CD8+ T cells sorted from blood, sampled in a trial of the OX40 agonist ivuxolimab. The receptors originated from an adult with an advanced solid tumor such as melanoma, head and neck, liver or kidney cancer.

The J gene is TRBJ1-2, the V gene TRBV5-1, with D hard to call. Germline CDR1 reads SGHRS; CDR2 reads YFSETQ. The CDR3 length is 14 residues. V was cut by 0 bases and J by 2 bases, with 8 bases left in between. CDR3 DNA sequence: TGCGCCAGCAGCTTGGACAGCTACAACTATGGCTACACCTTC. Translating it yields CASSLDSYNYGYTF.

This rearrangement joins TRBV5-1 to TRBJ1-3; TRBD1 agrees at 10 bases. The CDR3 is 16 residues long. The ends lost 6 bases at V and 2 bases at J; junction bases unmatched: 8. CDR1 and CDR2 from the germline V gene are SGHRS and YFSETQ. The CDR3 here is CASTPTGTGAGNTIYF. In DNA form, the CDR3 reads TGCGCCAGCACCCCGACCGGGACAGGGGCTGGAAACACCATATATTTT.

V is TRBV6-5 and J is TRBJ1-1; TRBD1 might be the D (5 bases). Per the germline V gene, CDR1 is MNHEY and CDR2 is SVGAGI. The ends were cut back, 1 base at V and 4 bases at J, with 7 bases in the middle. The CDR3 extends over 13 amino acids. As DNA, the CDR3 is TGTGCCAGCAGTTACTGGGGGGGCACTGAAGCTTTCTTT. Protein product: CASSYWGGTEAFF.

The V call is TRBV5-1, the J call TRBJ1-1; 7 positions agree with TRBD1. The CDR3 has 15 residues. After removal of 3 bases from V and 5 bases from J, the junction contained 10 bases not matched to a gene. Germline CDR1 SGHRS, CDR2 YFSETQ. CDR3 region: CASSSGPGGTTEAFF. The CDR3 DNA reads TGCGCCAGCAGCTCGGGACCAGGGGGGACAACTGAAGCTTTCTTT.

The chain's CDR3 is CASSPLGWQETQYF. In DNA form, the CDR3 reads TGTGCCAGCAGTCCCCTTGGGTGGCAAGAGACCCAGTACTTC. This chain joins TRBV27 and TRBJ2-5, with no clear D. Germline CDR1 and CDR2: MNHEY and SMNVEV (reference sequence). The ends were cut back, 5 bases at V and 2 bases at J, with 12 bases in the middle. The CDR3 is 14 amino acids.

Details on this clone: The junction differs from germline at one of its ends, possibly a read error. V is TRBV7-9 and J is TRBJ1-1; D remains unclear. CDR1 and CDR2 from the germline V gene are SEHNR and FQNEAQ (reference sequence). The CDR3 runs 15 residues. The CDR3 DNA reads TGTGCCAGCAGCCTTTACTCAAGCCCTTTAGAGACTTCCGATTTT. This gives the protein CASSLYSSPLETSDF.

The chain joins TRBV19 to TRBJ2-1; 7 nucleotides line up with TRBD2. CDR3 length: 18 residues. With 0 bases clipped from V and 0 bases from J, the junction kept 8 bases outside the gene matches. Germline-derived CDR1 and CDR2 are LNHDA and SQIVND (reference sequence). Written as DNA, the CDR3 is TGTGCCAGTAGTATAGAGCGGGGGTACTCACACTCCTACAATGAGCAGTTCTTC. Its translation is CASSIERGYSHSYNEQFF. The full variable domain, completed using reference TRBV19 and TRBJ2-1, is DGGITQSPKYLFRKEGQNVTLSCEQNLNHDAMYWYRQDPGQGLRLIYYSQIVNDFQKGDIAEGYSVSREKKESFPLTVTSAQKNPTAFYLCASSIERGYSHSYNEQFFGPGTRLTVL.

The CDR3 reads CASSLKGGEQYF. The CDR3, as DNA: TGTGCCAGCAGTTTAAAGGGGGGTGAGCAGTACTTC. This chain links TRBV27 with TRBJ2-7; TRBD1 or TRBD2 may be the D gene (6 bases each). Germline values: CDR1 MNHEY, CDR2 SMNVEV (reference sequence). The CDR3 length is 12 residues. The germline V and J ends were trimmed by 2 bases and 7 bases, with 9 bases remaining between them.

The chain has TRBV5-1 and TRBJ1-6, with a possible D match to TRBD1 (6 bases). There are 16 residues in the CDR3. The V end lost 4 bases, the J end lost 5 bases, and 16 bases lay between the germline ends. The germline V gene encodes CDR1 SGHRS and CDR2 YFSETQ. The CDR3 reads CASSPMPGQNNSPLHF. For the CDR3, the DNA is TGCGCCAGCAGCCCGATGCCAGGACAGAATAATTCACCCCTCCACTTT.

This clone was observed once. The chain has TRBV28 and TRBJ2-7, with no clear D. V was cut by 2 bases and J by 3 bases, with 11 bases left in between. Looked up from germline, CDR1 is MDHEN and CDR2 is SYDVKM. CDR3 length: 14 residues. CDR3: CASSLMGISYEQYF. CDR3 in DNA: TGTGCCAGCAGTTTAATGGGCATAAGCTACGAGCAGTACTTC.

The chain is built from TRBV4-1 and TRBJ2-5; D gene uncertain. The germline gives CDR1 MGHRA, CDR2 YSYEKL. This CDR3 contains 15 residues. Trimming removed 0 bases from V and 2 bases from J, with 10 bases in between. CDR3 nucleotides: TGCGCCAGCAGCCAAGATCGGGCAGAACAAGAGACCCAGTACTTC. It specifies CASSQDRAEQETQYF.

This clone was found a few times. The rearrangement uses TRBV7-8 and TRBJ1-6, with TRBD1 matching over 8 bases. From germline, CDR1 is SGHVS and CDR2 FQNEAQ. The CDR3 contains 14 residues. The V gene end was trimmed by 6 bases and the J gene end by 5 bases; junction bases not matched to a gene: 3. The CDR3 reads CASRLTGDNSPLHF. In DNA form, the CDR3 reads TGTGCCAGCAGGCTGACAGGGGATAATTCACCCCTCCACTTT.

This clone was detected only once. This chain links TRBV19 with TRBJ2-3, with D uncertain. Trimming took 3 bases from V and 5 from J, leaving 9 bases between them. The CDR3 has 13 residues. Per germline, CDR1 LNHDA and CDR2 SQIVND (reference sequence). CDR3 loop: CASSILTGDTQYF. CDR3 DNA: TGTGCCAGTAGTATCTTAACTGGAGATACGCAGTATTTT. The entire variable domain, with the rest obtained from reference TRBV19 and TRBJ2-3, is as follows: DGGITQSPKYLFRKEGQNVTLSCEQNLNHDAMYWYRQDPGQGLRLIYYSQIVNDFQKGDIAEGYSVSREKKESFPLTVTSAQKNPTAFYLCASSILTGDTQYFGPGTRLTVL.

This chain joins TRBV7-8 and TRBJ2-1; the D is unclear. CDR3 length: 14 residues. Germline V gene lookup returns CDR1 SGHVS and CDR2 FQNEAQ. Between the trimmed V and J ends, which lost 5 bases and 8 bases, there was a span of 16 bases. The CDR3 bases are TGTGCCAGCAGCCTCGAAGTGGGGTATTATGAGCAGTTCTTC. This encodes CASSLEVGYYEQFF.

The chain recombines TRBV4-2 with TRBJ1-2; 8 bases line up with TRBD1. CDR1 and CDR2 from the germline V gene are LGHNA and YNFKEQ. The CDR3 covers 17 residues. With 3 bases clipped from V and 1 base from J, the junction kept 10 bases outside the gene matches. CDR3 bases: TGTGCCAGCAGCCAGGGTATCCGACAGGGGTTTAACTATGGCTACACCTTC. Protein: CASSQGIRQGFNYGYTF.

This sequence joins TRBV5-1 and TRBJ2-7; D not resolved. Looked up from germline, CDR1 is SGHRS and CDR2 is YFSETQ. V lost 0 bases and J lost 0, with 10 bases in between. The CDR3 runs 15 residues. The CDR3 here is CASSLGAPSSYEQYF. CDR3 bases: TGCGCCAGCAGCTTGGGGGCGCCAAGCTCCTACGAGCAGTACTTC.

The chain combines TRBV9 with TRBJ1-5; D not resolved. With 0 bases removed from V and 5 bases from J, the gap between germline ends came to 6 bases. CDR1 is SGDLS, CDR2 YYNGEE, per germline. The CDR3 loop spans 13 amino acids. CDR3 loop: CASSVGLYQPQHF. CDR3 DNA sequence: TGTGCCAGCAGCGTAGGTCTGTATCAGCCCCAGCATTTT.

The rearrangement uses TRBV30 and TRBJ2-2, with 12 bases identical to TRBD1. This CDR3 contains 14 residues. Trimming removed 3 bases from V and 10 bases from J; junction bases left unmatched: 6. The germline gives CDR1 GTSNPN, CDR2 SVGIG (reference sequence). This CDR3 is CAWRGQGANEELFF. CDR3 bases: TGTGCCTGGAGGGGACAGGGGGCCAATGAGGAGCTGTTTTTT.

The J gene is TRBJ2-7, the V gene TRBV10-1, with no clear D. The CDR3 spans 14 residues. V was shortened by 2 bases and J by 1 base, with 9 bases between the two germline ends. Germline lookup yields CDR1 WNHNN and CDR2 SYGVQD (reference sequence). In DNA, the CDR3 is TGCGCCAGCAGTGAGGGACCAGCGTCCTACGAGCAGTACTTC. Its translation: CASSEGPASYEQYF.

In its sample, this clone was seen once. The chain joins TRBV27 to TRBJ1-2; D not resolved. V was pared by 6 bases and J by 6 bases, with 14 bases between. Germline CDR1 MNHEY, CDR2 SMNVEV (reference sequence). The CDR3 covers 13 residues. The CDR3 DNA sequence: TGTGCCAGCAGCCTGACACCAGTAAATGGCTACACCTTC. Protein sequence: CASSLTPVNGYTF.

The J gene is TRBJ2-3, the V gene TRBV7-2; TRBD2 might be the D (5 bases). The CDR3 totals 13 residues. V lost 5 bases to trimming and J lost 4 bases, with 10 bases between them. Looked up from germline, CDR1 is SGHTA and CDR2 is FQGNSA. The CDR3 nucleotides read TGTGCCAGCAGCCTTAATAGCGCAGATACGCAGTATTTT. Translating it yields CASSLNSADTQYF.

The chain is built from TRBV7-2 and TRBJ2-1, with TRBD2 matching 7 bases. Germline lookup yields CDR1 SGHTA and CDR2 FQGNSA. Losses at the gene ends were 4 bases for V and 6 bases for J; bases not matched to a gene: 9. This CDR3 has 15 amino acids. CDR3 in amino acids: CASSSGTTSLNEQFF. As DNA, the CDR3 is TGTGCCAGCAGCTCCGGGACTACAAGCCTCAATGAGCAGTTCTTC.

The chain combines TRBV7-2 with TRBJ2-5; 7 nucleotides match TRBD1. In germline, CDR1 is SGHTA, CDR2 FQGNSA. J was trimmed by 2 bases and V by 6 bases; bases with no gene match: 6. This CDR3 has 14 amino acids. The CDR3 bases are TGTGCCAGCAGTGAAGACAGGGCTCAAGAGACCCAGTACTTC. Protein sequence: CASSEDRAQETQYF.

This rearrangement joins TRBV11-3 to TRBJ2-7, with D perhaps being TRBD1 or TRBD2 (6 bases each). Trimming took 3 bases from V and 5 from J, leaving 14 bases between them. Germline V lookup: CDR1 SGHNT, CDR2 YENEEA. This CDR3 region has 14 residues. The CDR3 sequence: CASSFLGGEDEQYF. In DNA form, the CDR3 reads TGTGCCAGCAGCTTTTTGGGGGGCGAGGACGAGCAGTACTTC.

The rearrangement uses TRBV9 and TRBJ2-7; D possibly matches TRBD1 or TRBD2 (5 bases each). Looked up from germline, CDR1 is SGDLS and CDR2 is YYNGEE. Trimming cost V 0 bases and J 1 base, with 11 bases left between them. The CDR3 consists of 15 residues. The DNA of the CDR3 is TGTGCCAGCAGCGTAGGAGGGGAAGGGTCCTACGAGCAGTACTTC. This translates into CASSVGGEGSYEQYF.

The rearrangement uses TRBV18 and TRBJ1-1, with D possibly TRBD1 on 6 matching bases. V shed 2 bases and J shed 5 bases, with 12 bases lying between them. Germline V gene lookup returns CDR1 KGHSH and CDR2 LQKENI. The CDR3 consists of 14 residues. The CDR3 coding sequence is TGTGCCAGCTCACCATCCAGGGGCGAGACTGAAGCTTTCTTT. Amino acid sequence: CASSPSRGETEAFF.

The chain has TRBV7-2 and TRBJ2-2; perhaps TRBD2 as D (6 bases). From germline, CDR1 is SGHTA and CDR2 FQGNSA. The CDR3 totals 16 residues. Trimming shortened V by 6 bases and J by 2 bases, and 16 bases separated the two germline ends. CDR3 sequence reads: CASRKGGPLNTGELFF. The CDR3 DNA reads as TGTGCCAGCAGGAAAGGAGGGCCCCTTAACACCGGGGAGCTGTTTTTT.

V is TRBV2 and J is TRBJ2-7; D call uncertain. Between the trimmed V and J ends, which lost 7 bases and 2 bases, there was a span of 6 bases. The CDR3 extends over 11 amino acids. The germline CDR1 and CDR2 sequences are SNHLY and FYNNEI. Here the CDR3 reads CASTITYEQYF. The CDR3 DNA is TGTGCCAGCACCATAACCTACGAGCAGTACTTC.